The source of this TCR beta chain is a study of post-analysis software for immune sequencing data (dated by TCRdb to about 2015). Background on the whole study: Recorded disease courses included relapsing-remitting, secondary progressive and progressive-relapsing multiple sclerosis, with some patients lacking subtype annotation. Patient repertoires were compared against roughly 12 previously published healthy control repertoires from donors aged 6 to 25 years. A subset of samples was prepared in parallel using single-end sample barcoding, then pooled and co-amplified after Illumina adapter ligation. Overall study outcomes, separate from this receptor: The multiple sclerosis patient group was slightly younger than the control group. Direct clustering with F measure showed strong co-clustering of samples prepared in the same batch, prompting a batch-effect correction. Multiple sclerosis patients had significantly lower normalized Chao1 diversity than controls, a result that suggests substantial peripheral T-cell clonal expansion. About 5 TRBV segments, including TRBV5-6, TRBV5-1 and TRBV20-1, were significantly more frequent in patients than controls.

For CDR1 and CDR2, the germline V gene lists LGHNA and YNFKEQ. V and J lose 0 bases and 5 bases, and a span of 8 bases separates them. The CDR3 spans 14 residues, from the cysteine through the phenylalanine. CDR3 DNA only is kept here, 42 bases in frame from base 1. To demonstrate the VDJtools post-analysis software, TCR beta repertoires were profiled from the peripheral blood of about 13 young patients with multiple sclerosis. The patients with multiple sclerosis were children and adolescents between 6 and 15 years of age. Libraries were made using PCR. The sequencing machine was an Illumina HiSeq 2500. Unique molecular identifiers were incorporated into TCR beta cDNA libraries to reduce PCR and sequencing biases. Every 1 to 10 million input T cells yielded 500,000 or so cDNA molecules, meaning each molecule approximated one T cell. Patient libraries were prepared and sequenced with the same protocol used for the earlier healthy control dataset. Within a given batch, samples were prepared together, multiplexed and sequenced on the same HiSeq lane. The authors processed their data as follows. Raw barcoded reads were processed with MIGEC, and single-read molecular identifier groups were discarded before consensus assembly and CDR3 extraction. VDJtools was used for post-analysis of the clonotype tables, and diversity was normalized by down-sampling every dataset to the size of the smallest sample. In repertoire overlap clustering, CDR3 amino acid sequences, but not nucleotide sequences, were matched to correct batch-related cross-sample contamination. TCRdb applied fastp at Q25 and MiXCR to the public reads, then kept only in-frame beta chains. One record per CDR3 amino acid sequence lists the most common genes and DNA. TCRdb, not the original authors, processed these V and J calls. Counted in this sample were around 770,000 distinct CDR3 sequences; approximately 44% of them appeared once. The ten largest clones capture 4.9% of the sample.

This clonotype occurred a few times. Its binding antigen is unknown. The input lacks base qualities; no much larger clone sits a single base away. Input material: blood. The receptor's source is a girl between 5 and 17 years old with multiple sclerosis. The rearranged chain carries TRBV4-2 and TRBJ2-1, with the D call perhaps TRBD1 or TRBD2, as 5 bases match in each case. This receptor has the CDR3 CASSQEGTHNEQFF. The DNA sequence is as follows: TGTGCCAGCAGCCAAGAAGGGACGCACAATGAGCAGTTCTTC.